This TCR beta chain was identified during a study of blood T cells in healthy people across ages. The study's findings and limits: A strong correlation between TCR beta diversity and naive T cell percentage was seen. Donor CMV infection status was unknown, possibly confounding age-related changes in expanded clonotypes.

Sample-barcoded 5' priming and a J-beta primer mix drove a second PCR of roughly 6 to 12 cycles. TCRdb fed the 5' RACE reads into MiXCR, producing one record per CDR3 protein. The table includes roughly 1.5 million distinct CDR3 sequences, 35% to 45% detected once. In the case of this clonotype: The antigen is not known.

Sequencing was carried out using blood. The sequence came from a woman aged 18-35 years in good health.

CDR3 protein: CSARPGGSSYNEQFF. The CDR3 DNA is TGCAGTGCTAGGCCTGGCGGCTCCTCCTACAATGAGCAGTTCTTC. V and J are TRBV20-1 and TRBJ2-1; D gene ambiguous. V was trimmed by 3 bases and J by 0 bases, leaving 12 bases between them. Germline V gene sequence: CDR1 DFQATT, CDR2 SNEGSKA (reference sequence). This CDR3 region has 15 residues.